The T cell receptor beta chain under discussion was sequenced for a study of long-term antiretroviral therapy in people with HIV. Study results and limitations: Older ART regimens may have been in use when blood was drawn between the mid-2000s and the late 2010s. Comparison with controls showed narrower CDR3 length ranges in HIV repertoires. Before ART, certain clones expanded, and these dominated the repertoire at all time points.

The authors ran the immunoSEQ assay, v3.0, at survey level. Data came from immunoSEQ multiplex PCR; TCRdb stores just in-frame clones and leaves some out. This table has around 21,000 clones, 85% appearing once. The CDR3 length is 13 residues. V lost 0 bases and J lost 6, with 8 bases in between. Per the germline V gene, CDR1 is SGDLS and CDR2 is YYNGEE. This clone came up once. What it binds is not known. The chain recombines TRBV9 with TRBJ2-3, with a tentative D call TRBD1 (5 bases). The source is a young man with HIV. This specimen was unsorted PBMCs, taken roughly 4 years after starting antiretroviral therapy. The CDR3 loop is CASSVVGRDTQYF. CDR3 DNA: TGTGCCAGCAGCGTAGTGGGGCGGGATACGCAGTATTTT.